This T cell receptor (beta chain) was recorded in a study of relationships among human T cell subsets (TCRdb year 2010). For the study in its entirety: The study sequenced eight distinct T cell populations from blood: pan T, CD8 cytotoxic, regulatory, Th1, Th2, naive plus transitional, activated and memory cells.

The CD4+CD25-CD294- flow-through remaining after CD25, CD56 and CD294 bead selections was collected as Th1 cells. Miltenyi superparamagnetic beads coated with subset-specific monoclonal antibodies were used to isolate the T cell subsets. Every T cell population was isolated from peripheral blood. Ficoll separation of whole blood yielded mononuclear cells, and anti-CD14 microbeads were then used to deplete the monocytes. Isolated cell populations were immediately resuspended in RNAprotect reagent. The library was produced with multiplex PCR. TCRdb records 454 GS FLX as the sequencer. Semiquantitative ARM-PCR was used to amplify the TCR alpha and beta CDR3 regions from mRNA. In ARM-PCR, tagged nested gene-specific primers were used first, and exponential amplification was then carried out by communal superprimers. Before the first-round PCR products went through the second amplification round, exonuclease was used to remove the nested primers. The amplicons were sequenced on the 454 platform, a system that can rapidly sequence millions of DNA fragments without cloning bias. An effective read was defined as a read mappable to both V and J germline segments. Per the original workflow: IRmap, which uses pyromap, a Smith-Waterman modification adapted to 454 sequencing errors, was used to assign reads to germline V, D and J segments. D-beta assignments were filtered using cutoffs set at the 99th percentile of alignment scores from simulated random sequences. The amino acids between the conserved V-segment Y[YFLI]C motif and the J-segment [FW]GXGT motif were defined as CDR3. Repertoire diversity was estimated with a compound Poisson process model previously applied to large-scale EST data. A procedure for detecting cross-contamination was applied so that sample contamination could be argued against as the origin of shared CDR3s. Starting from the raw public reads, TCRdb applied fastp trimming at Q25, assembled clones with MiXCR and retained in-frame beta chains. All rows with the same CDR3 protein become a single entry with the most common DNA and genes. The authors' filters were not applied to this entry. This sample gives fewer than 15,000 distinct CDR3 sequences in total; around 70% of them show up just once. Less than 35% of the sample is in the top ten clones.

Details on this clonotype: The specificity of this receptor is unknown. Qualities for individual bases were not recorded, and no much larger clone is one base off.

V was cut back by 0 bases and J by 4 bases, leaving a gap of 8 bases between them. Looking up the germline V gene yields CDR1 MNHEY and CDR2 SVGAGI. Measured from the cysteine to the phenylalanine, the CDR3 is 14 residues long. The read is trimmed to its CDR3 DNA, 42 bases read in frame from base 1. The study at large found these results: Substantial sharing of CDR3s among Th1, Th2 and regulatory T cells was interpreted as suggestive of stochastic cell fate choices. The seven subsets showed no statistically significant differences in V, D and J usage, CDR3 length, or N-nucleotide additions. While more than 60% of CD8+ cytotoxic sequences came from clones with more than 100 reads, the regulatory and Th2 subsets had few clones of that kind. A CD4+CD8+ double-positive population could not be excluded by the bead-based sorting.

The receptor was derived from a man aged 35-49 years in good health. The rearrangement joined TRBV6-5 to TRBJ2-3; a tentative D match to TRBD1 spans 5 bases. Sequenced sample: CD4+ Th1 cells sorted from blood. The label giving this sample's cell subset or site can be read as: CD4+CD25-CD294- T helper 1 cells. The CDR3 reads as follows: CASSYSGPADTQYF. Read as DNA, the sequence is TGTGCCAGCAGTTACTCGGGGCCGGCAGATACGCAGTATTTT.